One sample yielded the 12 T cell receptor beta chains listed below, sequenced in a study of T-cell reconstitution after alpha-beta-depleted transplantation in children. Unique molecular identifiers featured in how the TCRbeta library was prepared. TCRdb recomputed calls from the PCR reads with MiXCR, one row per CDR3 protein. The sample lists almost 400,000 distinct CDR3 sequences, roughly 20% occurring once. The sample consisted of PBMCs from the stem cell graft donor, taken from the stem cell graft. The receptors derive from a human donor who donated a stem cell graft to a child with acute myeloid leukemia.

The gene calls are TRBV20-1 and TRBJ1-6; D gene unclear. The germline V gene has CDR1 DFQATT and CDR2 SNEGSKA (reference sequence). V was clipped by 0 bases and J by 11 bases, with 2 bases between them. This CDR3 is 10 amino acids long. CDR3 loop: CSARETPLHF. The CDR3 DNA is TGCAGTGCTAGAGAAACACCCCTCCACTTT.

The chain couples TRBV20-1 to TRBJ2-3; TRBD2 aligns across 7 bases. The CDR3 has 12 residues. In germline, CDR1 is DFQATT, CDR2 SNEGSKA (reference sequence). This CDR3 is CSWGRAADTQYF. CDR3 bases: TGCAGCTGGGGGAGGGCGGCAGATACGCAGTATTTT.

This clonotype appeared many times. J is TRBJ2-1 and V is TRBV29-1; perhaps D is TRBD1 or TRBD2 (5 bases each). The germline gives CDR1 SQVTM, CDR2 ANQGSEA. The CDR3 is 14 residues long. The ends were cut back, 8 bases at V and 7 bases at J, with 21 bases in the middle. In DNA form, the CDR3 reads TGCAGCTTCCCCCCCCGGGGCTTAGGGAATGAGCAGTTCTTC. Protein sequence: CSFPPRGLGNEQFF.

V gene TRBV30 combines with J gene TRBJ2-7; D not certain. This CDR3 has 14 amino acids. CDR1 GTSNPN and CDR2 SVGIG come from the germline V gene (reference sequence). V lost 0 bases, J lost 1 base, and 10 bases lay in between. CDR3 bases: TGTGCCTGGAGTGTAGGGTTCTTTTCCTACGAGCAGTACTTC. This codes for CAWSVGFFSYEQYF.

This clonotype was detected only once. The gene calls are TRBV12-3 or TRBV12-4 and TRBJ2-4, with D unresolved. The CDR3 is made up of 12 amino acids. V was pared by 4 bases and J by 6 bases, with 7 bases between. The DNA of the CDR3 is TGTGCCAGCAGTTCCAACAGAAACATTCAGTACTTC. This translates into CASSSNRNIQYF.

The rearrangement uses TRBV12-3 or TRBV12-4 and TRBJ2-4, with 14 bases matching TRBD2. CDR3 length: 20 amino acids. V was pared by 3 bases and J by 2 bases, with 12 bases of the junction left unmatched. DNA for the CDR3: TGTGCCAGCAGTTTTCGTGTCGCGGGGACTAGCGGGAGTTCCAAAAACATTCAGTACTTC. Protein product: CASSFRVAGTSGSSKNIQYF.

This clonotype has a count of ten or more. Written as DNA, the CDR3 is TGCAGTGCTAGAGCGCCCTGGACAGGGCCGAGGACTGAAGCTTTCTTT. Amino acids: CSARAPWTGPRTEAFF. This chain uses TRBV20-1 with TRBJ1-1; TRBD1 aligns across 8 bases. V lost 1 base to trimming and J lost 5 bases; unmatched junction nucleotides: 12. From germline, CDR1 is DFQATT and CDR2 SNEGSKA (reference sequence). The CDR3 is 16 amino acids.

This clonotype occurred a few times. This sequence joins TRBV6-1 and TRBJ2-7; 8 bases align to TRBD1. Germline V gene lookup returns CDR1 MNHNS and CDR2 SASEGT. This CDR3 has 14 amino acids. V shed 5 bases and J 2 bases; nucleotides not matched to a gene: 5. This CDR3 is CASSRTGSTYEQYF. The CDR3 coding sequence is TGTGCCAGCAGTCGGACAGGGAGCACCTACGAGCAGTACTTC.

The chain couples TRBV7-3 to TRBJ2-3, with a tentative D call TRBD2 (6 bases). CDR1 and CDR2 (germline): SGHTA, FQGTGA. This CDR3 is 16 amino acids long. V lost 4 bases, J lost 0 bases, and 14 bases lay in between. In nucleotides, the CDR3 is TGTGCCAGCAGCTCGCCCGGGACTGCTAGCACAGATACGCAGTATTTT. This codes for CASSSPGTASTDTQYF.

This clonotype was counted ten times or more. The CDR3 loop is CASSPRTQRSKGGYTF. The CDR3 DNA reads as TGTGCCAGCAGCCCCCGGACTCAACGCTCAAAAGGTGGCTACACCTTC. The chain has TRBV12-3 or TRBV12-4 and TRBJ1-2; D is unclear. The CDR3 runs to 16 residues. Trimming stripped 6 bases from V and 7 bases from J, with 24 bases between.

V usage is TRBV3-1 and J usage is TRBJ2-7; TRBD1 is a possible D gene (5 bases). This CDR3 is built from 15 residues. Germline CDR1 LGHDT, CDR2 YNNKEL (reference sequence). V shed 1 base and J shed 0 bases, with 10 bases lying between them. The CDR3: CASSQGGSVSYEQYF. The CDR3 nucleotides are TGTGCCAGCAGCCAAGGGGGCAGTGTCTCCTACGAGCAGTACTTC.

The gene calls are TRBV20-1 and TRBJ2-7, with 9 bases that match TRBD2. This CDR3 contains 16 residues. Germline V gene data show CDR1 as DFQATT and CDR2 as SNEGSKA (reference sequence). V dropped 0 bases and J dropped 3; count of bases not matched to a gene: 9. The chain's CDR3 is CSARDVSASGIYEQYF. The CDR3 bases are TGCAGTGCTAGAGATGTATCGGCTAGCGGGATCTACGAGCAGTACTTC.